This T cell receptor beta chain was documented in a study of CD8+CD57+ T cells in acquired aplastic anemia. Patients selected for sequencing had displayed CD8+CD57+ cell expansion by flow cytometry. The table lists this clonotype with many counts. Its cognate antigen is unknown. Germline loops: CDR1 LNHDA, CDR2 SQIVND (reference sequence). V dropped 6 bases and J dropped 0 bases, with 13 bases sitting between them. The CDR3 runs 15 residues. It was genomic DNA that served as the template for profiling TCR beta VDJ and CDR3. Using its own MiXCR run on the reads, TCRdb lists one record per CDR3 protein. The top ten hold 0.85% to 1.3% of the sample, which has 150,000 to 200,000 distinct CDR3 sequences, 40% to 50% seen once. Study outcomes and limitations: Patient and control CD8+ Simpson's diversity was not significantly different. Nearly 30 CD8+ CDR3 sequences were shared between patients and controls.

The chain is built from TRBV19 and TRBJ2-3; D is perhaps TRBD1 (6 bases). The sequencing sample was made of sorted CD4+, CD8+, or CD8+CD57+ T cells (not recorded which) from PBMCs. This clonotype was sampled from a human donor with aplastic anemia. The chain's CDR3 is CASRPRGSSTDTQYF. The DNA of the CDR3 is TGTGCCAGTAGACCCAGGGGCTCTAGCACAGATACGCAGTATTTT.